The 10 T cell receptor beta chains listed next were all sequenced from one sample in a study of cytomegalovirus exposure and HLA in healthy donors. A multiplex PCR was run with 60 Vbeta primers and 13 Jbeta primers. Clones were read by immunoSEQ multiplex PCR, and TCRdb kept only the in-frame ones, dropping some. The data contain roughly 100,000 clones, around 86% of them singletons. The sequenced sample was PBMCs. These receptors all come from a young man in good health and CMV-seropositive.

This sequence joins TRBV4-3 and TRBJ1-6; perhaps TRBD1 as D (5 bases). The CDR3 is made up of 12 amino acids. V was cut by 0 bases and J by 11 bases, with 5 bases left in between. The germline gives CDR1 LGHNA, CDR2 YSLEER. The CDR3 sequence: CASSQEGAPLHF. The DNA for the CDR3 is TGCGCCAGCAGCCAAGAAGGGGCACCCCTCCACTTT.

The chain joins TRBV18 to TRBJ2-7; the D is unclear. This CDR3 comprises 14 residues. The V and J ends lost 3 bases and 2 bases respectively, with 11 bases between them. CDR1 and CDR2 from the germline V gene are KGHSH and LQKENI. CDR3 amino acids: CASSPTAETYEQYF. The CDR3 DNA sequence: TGTGCCAGCTCACCCACCGCAGAAACCTACGAGCAGTACTTC.

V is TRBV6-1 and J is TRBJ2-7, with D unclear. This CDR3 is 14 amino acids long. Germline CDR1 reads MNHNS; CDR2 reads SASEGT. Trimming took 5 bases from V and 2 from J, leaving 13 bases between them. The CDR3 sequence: CASSPSARTYEQYF. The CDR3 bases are TGTGCCAGCAGTCCCTCCGCCAGGACCTACGAGCAGTACTTC.

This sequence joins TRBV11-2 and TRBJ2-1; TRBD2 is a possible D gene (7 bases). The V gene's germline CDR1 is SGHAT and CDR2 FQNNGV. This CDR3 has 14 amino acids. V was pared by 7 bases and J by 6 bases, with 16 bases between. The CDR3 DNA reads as TGTGCCAGCACCCTCGGGGGGCCCCTCAATGAGCAGTTCTTC. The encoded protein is CASTLGGPLNEQFF.

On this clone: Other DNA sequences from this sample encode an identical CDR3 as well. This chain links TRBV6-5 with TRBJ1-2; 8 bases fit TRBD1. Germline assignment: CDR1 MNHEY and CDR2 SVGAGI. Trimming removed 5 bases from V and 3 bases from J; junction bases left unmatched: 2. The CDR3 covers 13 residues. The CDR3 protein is CASSLTGDYGYTF. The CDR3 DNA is TGTGCCAGCAGTCTGACAGGGGACTATGGCTACACCTTC.

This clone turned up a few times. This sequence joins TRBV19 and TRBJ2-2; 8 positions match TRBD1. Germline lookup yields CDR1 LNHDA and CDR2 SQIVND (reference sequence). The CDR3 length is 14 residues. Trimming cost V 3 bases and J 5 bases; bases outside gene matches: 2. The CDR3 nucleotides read TGTGCCAGTAGTATCCAGGGGGCAACCGGGGAGCTGTTTTTT. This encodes CASSIQGATGELFF.

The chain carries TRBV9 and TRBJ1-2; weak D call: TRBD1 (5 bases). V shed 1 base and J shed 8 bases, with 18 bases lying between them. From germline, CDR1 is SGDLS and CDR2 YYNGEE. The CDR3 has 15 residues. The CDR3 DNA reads TGTGCCAGCAGCGTACAGGGTGGCACGTCGGGCGGCTACACCTTC. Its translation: CASSVQGGTSGGYTF.

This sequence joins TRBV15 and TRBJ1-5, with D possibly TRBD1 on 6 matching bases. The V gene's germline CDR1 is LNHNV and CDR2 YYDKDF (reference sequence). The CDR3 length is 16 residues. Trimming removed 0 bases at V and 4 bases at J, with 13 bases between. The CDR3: CATSRERGWLNQPQHF. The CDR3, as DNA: TGTGCCACCAGCAGAGAAAGGGGGTGGTTAAATCAGCCCCAGCATTTT.

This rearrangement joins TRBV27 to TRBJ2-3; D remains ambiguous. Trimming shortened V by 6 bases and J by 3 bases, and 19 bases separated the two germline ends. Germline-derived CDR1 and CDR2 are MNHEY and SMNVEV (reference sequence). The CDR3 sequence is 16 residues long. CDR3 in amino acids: CASRSPARSPTDTQYF. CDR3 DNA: TGTGCCAGCAGAAGTCCGGCGAGGTCCCCAACAGATACGCAGTATTTT.

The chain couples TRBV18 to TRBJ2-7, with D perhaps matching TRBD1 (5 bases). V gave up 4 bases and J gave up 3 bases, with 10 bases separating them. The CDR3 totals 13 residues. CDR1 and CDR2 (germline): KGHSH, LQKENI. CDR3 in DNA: TGTGCCAGCTCACGTGACAGTTTCTACGAGCAGTACTTC. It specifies CASSRDSFYEQYF. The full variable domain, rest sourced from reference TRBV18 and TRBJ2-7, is NAGVMQNPRHLVRRRGQEARLRCSPMKGHSHVYWYRQLPEEGLKFMVYLQKENIIDESGMPKERFSAEFPKEGPSILRIQQVVRGDSAAYFCASSRDSFYEQYFGPGTRLTVT.